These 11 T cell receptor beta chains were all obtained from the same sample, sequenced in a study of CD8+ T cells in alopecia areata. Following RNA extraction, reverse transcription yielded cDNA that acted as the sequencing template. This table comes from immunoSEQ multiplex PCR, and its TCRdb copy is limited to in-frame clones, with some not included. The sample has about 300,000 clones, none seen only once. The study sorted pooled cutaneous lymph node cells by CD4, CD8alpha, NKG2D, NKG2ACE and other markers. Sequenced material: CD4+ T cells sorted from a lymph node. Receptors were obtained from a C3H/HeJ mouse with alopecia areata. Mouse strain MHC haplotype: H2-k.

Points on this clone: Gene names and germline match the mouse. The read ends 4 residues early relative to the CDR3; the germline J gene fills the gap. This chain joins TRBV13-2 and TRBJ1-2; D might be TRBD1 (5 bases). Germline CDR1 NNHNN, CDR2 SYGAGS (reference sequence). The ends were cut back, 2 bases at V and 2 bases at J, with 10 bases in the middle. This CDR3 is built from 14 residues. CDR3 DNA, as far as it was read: TGTGCCAGCGGTGAATGGGGGACGAACTCC. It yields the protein CASGEWGTNS. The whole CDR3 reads CASGEWGTNSDYTF.

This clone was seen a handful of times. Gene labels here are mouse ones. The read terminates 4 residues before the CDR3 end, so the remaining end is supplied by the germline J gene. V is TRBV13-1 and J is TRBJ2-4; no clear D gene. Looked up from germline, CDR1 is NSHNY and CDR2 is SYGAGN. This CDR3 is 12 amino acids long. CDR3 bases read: TGTGCCAGCAGCCCTACAGAAAAC. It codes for CASSPTEN. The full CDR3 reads CASSPTENTLYF.

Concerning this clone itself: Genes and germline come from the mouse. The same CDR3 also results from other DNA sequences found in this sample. The sequenced part of the CDR3 DNA is TGTGCCAGCAGTGATGCCAGGGGAGACTCC. Its translation is CASSDARGDS. In full, the CDR3 is CASSDARGDSDYTF. The V and J genes are TRBV13-1 and TRBJ1-2, with D possibly being TRBD1 (6 bases). Read sequence stops 4 residues before the CDR3 end, and the germline J gene provides the missing end. The CDR3 is made up of 14 amino acids. V dropped 0 bases and J dropped 3 bases, with 9 bases sitting between them. CDR1 is NSHNY and CDR2 is SYGAGN in the germline V gene.

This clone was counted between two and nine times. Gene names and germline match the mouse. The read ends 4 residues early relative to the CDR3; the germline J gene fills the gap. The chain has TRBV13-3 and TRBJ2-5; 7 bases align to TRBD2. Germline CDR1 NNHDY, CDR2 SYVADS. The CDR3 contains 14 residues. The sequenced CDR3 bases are TGTGCCAGCAGTGATGCTGGACTGGAGGAC. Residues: CASSDAGLED. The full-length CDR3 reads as CASSDAGLEDTQYF.

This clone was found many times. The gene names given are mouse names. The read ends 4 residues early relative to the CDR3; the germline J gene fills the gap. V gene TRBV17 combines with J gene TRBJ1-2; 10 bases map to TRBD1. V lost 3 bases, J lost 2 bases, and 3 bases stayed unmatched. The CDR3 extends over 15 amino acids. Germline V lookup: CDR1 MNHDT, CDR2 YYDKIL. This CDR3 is CASSRGQGWNSDYTF. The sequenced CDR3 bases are TGTGCTAGCAGTAGGGGACAGGGGTGGAACTCC.

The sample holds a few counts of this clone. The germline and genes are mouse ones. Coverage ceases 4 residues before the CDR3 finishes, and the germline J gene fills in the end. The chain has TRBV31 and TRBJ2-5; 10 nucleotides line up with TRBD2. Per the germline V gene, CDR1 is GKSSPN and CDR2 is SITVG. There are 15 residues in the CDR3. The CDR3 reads CAWSPPWGGADTQYF. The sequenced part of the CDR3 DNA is TGTGCCTGGAGTCCTCCCTGGGGGGGCGCGGAC.

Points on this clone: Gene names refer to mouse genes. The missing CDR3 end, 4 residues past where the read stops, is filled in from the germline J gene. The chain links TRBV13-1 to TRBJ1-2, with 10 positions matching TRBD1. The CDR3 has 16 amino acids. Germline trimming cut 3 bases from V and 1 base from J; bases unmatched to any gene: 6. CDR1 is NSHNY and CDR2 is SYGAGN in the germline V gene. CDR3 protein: CASSGERDRGNSDYTF. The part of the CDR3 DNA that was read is TGTGCCAGCAGTGGGGAGCGGGACAGGGGAAACTCC.

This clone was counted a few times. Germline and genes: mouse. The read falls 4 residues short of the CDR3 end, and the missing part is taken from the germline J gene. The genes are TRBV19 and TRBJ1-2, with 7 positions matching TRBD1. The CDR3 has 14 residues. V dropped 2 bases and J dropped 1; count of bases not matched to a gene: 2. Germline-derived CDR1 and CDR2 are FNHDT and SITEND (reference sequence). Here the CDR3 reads CASSIGTENSDYTF. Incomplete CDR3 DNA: TGTGCCAGCAGTATCGGGACAGAAAACTCC.

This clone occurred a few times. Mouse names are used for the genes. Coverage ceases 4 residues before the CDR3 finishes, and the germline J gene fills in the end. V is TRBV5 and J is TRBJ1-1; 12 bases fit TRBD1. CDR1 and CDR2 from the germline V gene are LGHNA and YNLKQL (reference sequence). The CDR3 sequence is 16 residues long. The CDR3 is CASSPRDRGRGTEVFF. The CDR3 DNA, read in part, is TGTGCCAGCAGCCCTCGGGACAGGGGGCGCGGAACA.

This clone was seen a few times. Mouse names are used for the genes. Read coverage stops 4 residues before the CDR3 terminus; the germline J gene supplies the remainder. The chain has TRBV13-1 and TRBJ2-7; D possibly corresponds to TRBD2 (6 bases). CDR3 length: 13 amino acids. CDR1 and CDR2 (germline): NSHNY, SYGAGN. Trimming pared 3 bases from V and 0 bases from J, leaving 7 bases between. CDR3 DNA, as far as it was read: TGTGCCAGCAGTGTGGGGGACTCCTAT. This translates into CASSVGDSY. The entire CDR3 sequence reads CASSVGDSYEQYF.

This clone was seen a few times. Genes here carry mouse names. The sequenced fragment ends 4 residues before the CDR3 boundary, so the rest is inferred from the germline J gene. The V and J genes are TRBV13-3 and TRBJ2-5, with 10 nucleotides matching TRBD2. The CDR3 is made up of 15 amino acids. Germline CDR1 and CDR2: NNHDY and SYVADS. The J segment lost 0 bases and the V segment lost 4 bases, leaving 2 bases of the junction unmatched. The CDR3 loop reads CASSRLGGNQDTQYF. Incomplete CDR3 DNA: TGTGCCAGCAGTCGACTGGGGGGTAACCAAGAC.